The 4 T cell receptor beta chains listed next were all sequenced from one sample in a study of a mutant IDH1 vaccine in newly diagnosed glioma. Clones were sequenced by immunoSEQ multiplex PCR, and TCRdb holds only the in-frame ones, with some missing. The sample shows 60,000 or so clones, under 90% of them seen only once. This sample's time point: week 35, safety follow-up. It was 300 ug of mutant IDH1 20-mer peptide that made up each vaccine dose, given with topical imiquimod. No antigens are known for them. The sample here was PBMCs, taken from a glioma patient whose treatment included an IDH1 peptide vaccine. Receptors originate from a young man with glioma.

V is TRBV4-1 and J is TRBJ1-2; 9 bases map to TRBD1. Per germline, CDR1 MGHRA and CDR2 YSYEKL. The length of the CDR3 is 15 residues. V trimming: 2 bases; J trimming: 5 bases; junction bases outside the gene matches: 6. The CDR3: CASSQPQGASYGYTF. The CDR3 DNA reads as TGCGCCAGCAGCCAACCACAGGGGGCTTCATATGGCTACACCTTC.

The J gene is TRBJ2-5, the V gene TRBV5-6; perhaps TRBD1 as D (5 bases). Near its end, the DNA agrees better with TRBJ2-7, so the J call may be wrong. This CDR3 region has 15 residues. Per the germline V gene, CDR1 is SGHDT and CDR2 is YYEEEE. CDR3 DNA sequence: TGTGCCAGCAGCTTGGGGGGCTTAACTGGGTACGAGCAGTACTTC. Translation: CASSLGGLTGYEQYF.

As concerns this clone: The same CDR3 also results from other DNA sequences found in this sample. The V gene is TRBV6-5, the J gene TRBJ1-2; maybe TRBD1 (6 bases). V was trimmed by 2 bases and J by 5 bases, leaving 9 bases between them. The CDR3 consists of 13 residues. Per germline, CDR1 MNHEY and CDR2 SVGAGI. The chain's CDR3 is CASSYGGSYGYTF. CDR3 nucleotide sequence: TGTGCCAGCAGTTACGGGGGCTCTTATGGCTACACCTTC.

This clone showed up just once. The rearrangement links TRBV11-2 to TRBJ2-7; D is tentatively TRBD1 or TRBD2 (6 bases each). The CDR3 length is 18 residues. V was shortened by 2 bases and J by 3 bases, with 23 bases between the two germline ends. Germline lookup yields CDR1 SGHAT and CDR2 FQNNGV. The CDR3 nucleotides are TGTGCCAGCAGCTTAATCCAAATAGACCTGGGGGGCTTCTACGAGCAGTACTTC. This sequence encodes CASSLIQIDLGGFYEQYF.